The 23 T cell receptor beta chains in this list originate from one sample, sequenced in a study of cytomegalovirus exposure and HLA in healthy donors. 13 Jbeta primers and 60 Vbeta primers were used for the PCR. Produced via immunoSEQ multiplex PCR; TCRdb's table is partial and in-frame only. The sample lists around 87,000 clones, over 60% occurring once. Sequences were obtained from PBMCs. Receptors were obtained from a man aged 35-49 years in good health and CMV-seronegative.

The rearrangement joins TRBV10-3 to TRBJ2-3, with TRBD1 matching 11 bases. The germline gives CDR1 ENHRY, CDR2 SYGVKD. The J segment lost 4 bases and the V segment lost 7 bases, leaving 4 bases of the junction unmatched. The CDR3 length is 14 residues. The CDR3 DNA sequence: TGTGCCATCATAGGGACAGGGGGATCAGATACGCAGTATTTT. Amino acids: CAIIGTGGSDTQYF.

V usage is TRBV27 and J usage is TRBJ1-5, with D hard to call. V dropped 2 bases and J dropped 6 bases, with 8 bases sitting between them. From germline, CDR1 is MNHEY and CDR2 SMNVEV (reference sequence). The CDR3 contains 13 residues. CDR3 protein: CASSLTGAQPQHF. As DNA, the CDR3 is TGTGCCAGCAGTTTAACGGGTGCTCAGCCCCAGCATTTT.

This chain joins TRBV10-3 and TRBJ1-3, with no clear D. The CDR3 consists of 13 residues. Germline CDR1 is ENHRY and CDR2 is SYGVKD. Deletions cut 4 bases from V and 8 bases from J, with 12 bases between. The CDR3 DNA reads TGTGCCATCAGTGTTTCCTCCGGGGACACCATATATTTT. Its translation: CAISVSSGDTIYF.

This chain joins TRBV7-2 and TRBJ2-5; a weak D match, TRBD2 (6 bases). This CDR3 contains 12 residues. Per the germline V gene, CDR1 is SGHTA and CDR2 is FQGNSA. Trimming shortened V by 5 bases and J by 4 bases, and 8 bases separated the two germline ends. CDR3 in DNA: TGTGCCAGCAGCCGGGGGTTAGAGACCCAGTACTTC. This encodes CASSRGLETQYF.

This chain connects TRBV25-1 to TRBJ2-5; D is uncertain. Between the trimmed V and J ends, which lost 1 base and 5 bases, there was a span of 8 bases. Germline loops: CDR1 MGHDK, CDR2 SYGVNS. This CDR3 has 13 amino acids. The CDR3 sequence: CASSEFTLETQYF. The DNA for the CDR3 is TGTGCCAGCAGTGAATTCACATTGGAGACCCAGTACTTC.

In its sample, this clone was seen once. The chain is built from TRBV19 and TRBJ2-1; D is ambiguous. This CDR3 has 12 residues. Germline CDR1 LNHDA, CDR2 SQIVND (reference sequence). Trimming removed 1 base at V and 7 bases at J, with 5 bases between. CDR3 nucleotides: TGTGCCAGTAGTATAGCTAGAAATGAGCAGTTCTTC. Translation gives CASSIARNEQFF.

This clone was counted a few times. The chain uses TRBV9 and TRBJ2-5; no clear D. The germline V gene has CDR1 SGDLS and CDR2 YYNGEE. This CDR3 has 14 residues. V lost 0 bases to trimming and J lost 1 base, with 7 bases between them. Here the CDR3 DNA reads TGTGCCAGCAGCGTAGATGGCAGCCAAGAGACCCAGTACTTC. Translated, it gives CASSVDGSQETQYF. The complete variable domain, with remaining parts taken from reference TRBV9 and TRBJ2-5, reads DSGVTQTPKHLITATGQRVTLRCSPRSGDLSVYWYQQSLDQGLQFLIQYYNGEERAKGNILERFSAQQFPDLHSELNLSSLELGDSALYFCASSVDGSQETQYFGPGTRLLVL.

The chain is built from TRBV6-6 and TRBJ1-6; a possible D gene is TRBD1 (5 bases). This CDR3 is 16 amino acids long. In germline, CDR1 is MNHNY, CDR2 SVGAGI (reference sequence). V was trimmed by 6 bases and J by 7 bases, leaving 19 bases between them. CDR3 residues: CASSYAPAGPNSPLHF. The CDR3 DNA reads as TGTGCCAGCAGCTACGCCCCGGCGGGGCCAAATTCACCCCTCCACTTT.

This rearrangement joins TRBV27 to TRBJ2-5; weak D call: TRBD2 (6 bases). Germline V gene sequence: CDR1 MNHEY, CDR2 SMNVEV (reference sequence). The V end was cut by 3 bases, the J end by 5 bases, with 16 bases between. The CDR3 totals 15 residues. The CDR3 nucleotides are TGTGCCAGCAGTTTCCGTTTTGGGGGGAGGGAGACCCAGTACTTC. Residues: CASSFRFGGRETQYF.

V usage is TRBV4-3 and J usage is TRBJ2-7; 8 bases line up with TRBD2. CDR1 LGHNA and CDR2 YSLEER come from the germline V gene. This CDR3 has 16 amino acids. The V and J ends lost 0 bases and 2 bases, in that order; junction bases with no gene match: 6. In DNA, the CDR3 is TGCGCCAGCAGCCAAGATCTAGCGGGCTCGGCCTACGAGCAGTACTTC. Translated: CASSQDLAGSAYEQYF.

This clone occurred a few times. The chain recombines TRBV6-4 with TRBJ2-3; tentatively, D is TRBD2 (7 bases). V was pared by 5 bases and J by 2 bases, with 11 bases between. CDR3 length: 14 amino acids. CDR1 and CDR2 from the germline V gene are MRHNA and SNTAGT. The CDR3 spells CASSRGGSTDTQYF. The CDR3 DNA is TGTGCCAGCAGTCGCGGGGGCTCCACAGATACGCAGTATTTT.

The chain couples TRBV5-4 to TRBJ1-4; 7 bases fit TRBD1. The CDR3 is 16 amino acids. The V and J ends lost 7 bases and 1 base, in that order; junction bases with no gene match: 10. CDR1 and CDR2 (germline): SGHNT, YYREEE (reference sequence). DNA of the CDR3: TGTGCCAGCTCCTTGACAGGGACTTTAACTAATGAAAAACTGTTTTTT. The encoded protein is CASSLTGTLTNEKLFF.

This clone appeared a few times. The CDR3 nucleotides are TGCAGCGTTGGGGGCAGGCGAAGCTCCTATAATTCACCCCTCCACTTT. Its translation: CSVGGRRSSYNSPLHF. This rearrangement joins TRBV29-1 to TRBJ1-6; tentative D call: TRBD1 (5 bases). Trimming pared 4 bases from V and 0 bases from J, leaving 13 bases between. Germline V CDR1 and CDR2: SQVTM, ANQGSEA. This CDR3 is built from 16 residues.

The chain has TRBV6-1 and TRBJ1-1; 7 bases are shared with TRBD1. The germline V gene has CDR1 MNHNS and CDR2 SASEGT. There are 15 residues in the CDR3. The trim removed 6 bases at V and 1 base at J, leaving 8 bases unmatched. This CDR3 reads CASRRQGITNTEAFF. DNA for the CDR3: TGTGCCAGCAGACGACAGGGTATCACGAACACTGAAGCTTTCTTT.

This sequence joins TRBV6-5 and TRBJ1-4; D is perhaps TRBD1 (6 bases). Per the germline V gene, CDR1 is MNHEY and CDR2 is SVGAGI. V was pared by 0 bases and J by 12 bases, with 20 bases between. The CDR3 has 16 amino acids. The CDR3: CASSYSPDRTLGELFF. DNA of the CDR3: TGTGCCAGCAGTTACTCCCCAGACAGGACTTTGGGGGAACTGTTTTTT.

The rearrangement links TRBV27 to TRBJ2-7; 7 nucleotides line up with TRBD1. Germline CDR1 MNHEY, CDR2 SMNVEV (reference sequence). The V gene end was trimmed by 6 bases and the J gene end by 3 bases; junction bases not matched to a gene: 8. CDR3 size: 14 residues. CDR3 DNA: TGTGCCAGCAGATACAGGGGAACTCTCTACGAGCAGTACTTC. It encodes CASRYRGTLYEQYF.

The chain joins TRBV6-5 to TRBJ2-7, with D possibly being TRBD1 (6 bases). Germline V lookup: CDR1 MNHEY, CDR2 SVGAGI. The CDR3 is 14 amino acids. V lost 6 bases and J 0 bases, leaving 12 bases between the germline ends. The CDR3 region is CASREQGSSYEQYF. The CDR3 DNA is TGTGCCAGCAGGGAACAGGGAAGCTCCTACGAGCAGTACTTC.

The chain links TRBV5-3 to TRBJ1-5, with TRBD1 matching 8 bases. TRBV5-3 has ORF status, its function being uncertain. CDR3 length: 14 residues. Losses at the gene ends were 4 bases for V and 7 bases for J; bases not matched to a gene: 7. The CDR3 region has the DNA TGTGCCAGAAGCCCGACAGGGGCGGGACAGCCCCAGCATTTT. Its protein product is CARSPTGAGQPQHF.

The chain employs TRBV5-8 and TRBJ2-2; 8 nucleotides align to TRBD1. The junction had 3 bases not matched to a gene; V was cut back by 4 bases and J by 7 bases. CDR1 is SGHTS and CDR2 is YDEGEE in the germline V gene. This CDR3 region has 13 residues. CDR3 loop: CASSRTGYGELFF. The CDR3 bases are TGTGCCAGCAGCAGGACAGGGTACGGGGAGCTGTTTTTT.

V and J are TRBV9 and TRBJ1-2, with D tentatively TRBD1 (5 bases). Trimming took 2 bases from V and 4 from J, leaving 9 bases between them. The germline gives CDR1 SGDLS, CDR2 YYNGEE. The CDR3 is 13 amino acids. CDR3 nucleotides: TGTGCCAGCAGCGTGGGGCAGGCCTATGGCTACACCTTC. Its protein is CASSVGQAYGYTF.

J is TRBJ2-7 and V is TRBV7-9, with D possibly matching TRBD1 (6 bases). V was clipped by 1 base and J by 5 bases, with 12 bases between them. Germline CDR1 and CDR2: SEHNR and FQNEAQ (reference sequence). This CDR3 is 14 amino acids long. CDR3 sequence (DNA): TGTGCCAGCAGCTTAGGTGGGACACCCCACGAGCAGTACTTC. Translated: CASSLGGTPHEQYF.

The chain is built from TRBV9 and TRBJ2-7; possibly TRBD2 for D (6 bases). Per the germline V gene, CDR1 is SGDLS and CDR2 is YYNGEE. The V end was cut by 0 bases, the J end by 6 bases, with 13 bases between. The CDR3 covers 14 residues. In nucleotides, the CDR3 is TGTGCCAGCAGCGTAGCCCTGCGGGGCCCCGAGCAGTACTTC. It yields the protein CASSVALRGPEQYF.

As regards this clone: The sample has other DNA sequences that encode this CDR3 too. V usage is TRBV15 and J usage is TRBJ1-3; 8 positions match TRBD1. CDR3 length equals 17 residues. Germline V lookup: CDR1 LNHNV, CDR2 YYDKDF (reference sequence). Trimming removed 1 base from V and 7 bases from J; junction bases left unmatched: 12. The DNA of the CDR3 is TGTGCCACCAGCAGAGGTGGGACAGGATCCGTCGGGAACACCATATATTTT. Amino acids: CATSRGGTGSVGNTIYF.